There are many counts of the clone carrying this T cell receptor (beta chain). These data come from a study of T-cell memory formation after mild COVID-19. Background on the study: There were largely donor-specific TCR clusters.

Using its own MiXCR run on the 5' RACE reads, TCRdb lists one record per CDR3 protein. The repertoire includes some 450,000 distinct CDR3 sequences, approximately 18% of them detected once, and roughly 21% sits in the top ten. The sequenced sample was PBMCs or a T cell subset sorted from them (not recorded which). The source is a man aged 18 to 30 who had mild COVID-19 (a few samples of this study predate the infection). Cell type and time point are not known.

The CDR3 loop is CASHDGTGRGYTF. CDR3 bases: TGCGCCAGCCATGACGGGACAGGGCGAGGCTACACCTTC. The chain joins TRBV5-1 to TRBJ1-2, with 9 bases matching TRBD1. This CDR3 region has 13 residues. Germline loops: CDR1 SGHRS, CDR2 YFSETQ. Trimming took 7 bases from V and 8 from J; bases not matched to a gene: 9. The full variable domain, in which reference TRBV5-1 and TRBJ1-2 provide the parts outside the CDR3, is KAGVTQTPRYLIKTRGQQVTLSCSPISGHRSVSWYQQTPGQGLQFLFEYFSETQRNKGNFPGRFSGRQFSNSRSEMNVSTLELGDSALYLCASHDGTGRGYTFGSGTRLTVV.